The 9 T cell receptor beta chains below were found in one sample sequenced in a study of regulatory T cells in long-lasting Graves disease. Time point denoted: newly diagnosed GD, antithyroid drugs for less than 3 months. Generation of the TCR library employed RNA extracted from PBMCs. For TCR beta, libraries came from iRepertoire HTBI primers and Arm-PCR of CDR3 regions. TCRdb reprocessed the multiplex PCR reads with MiXCR, giving one entry per CDR3 protein. Here the sample spans 350,000 to 500,000 distinct CDR3 sequences, approximately 16% being singletons. This sample also belongs to another study, concerning T cells in Graves' hyperthyroidism and ophthalmopathy.

This sample comprised peripheral blood mononuclear cells (PBMCs), obtained at new diagnosis, from a patient treated with antithyroid drugs. The origin of the receptors is a woman aged 25 to 39 with Graves disease.

The V call is TRBV29-1, the J call TRBJ2-2, with D unresolved. The CDR3 consists of 11 residues. The ends were cut back, 4 bases at V and 7 bases at J, with 7 bases in the middle. Germline V gene sequence: CDR1 SQVTM, CDR2 ANQGSEA. The CDR3: CSVVWGGELFF. In nucleotides, the CDR3 is TGCAGCGTTGTGTGGGGCGGGGAGCTGTTTTTT.

The chain uses TRBV18 and TRBJ2-7; D unclear. Trimming removed 2 bases at V and 2 bases at J, with 10 bases between. CDR1 and CDR2 (germline): KGHSH, LQKENI. The CDR3 totals 14 residues. The CDR3 here is CASSPSMVPYEQYF. For the CDR3, the DNA is TGTGCCAGCTCACCATCTATGGTCCCCTACGAGCAGTACTTC.

The chain recombines TRBV4-1 with TRBJ1-2, with 9 bases identical to TRBD1. Germline lookup yields CDR1 MGHRA and CDR2 YSYEKL. This CDR3 region has 14 residues. Trimming removed 6 bases from V and 3 bases from J; junction bases left unmatched: 5. The CDR3 loop is CASSPGTGHYGYTF. The DNA of the CDR3 is TGCGCCAGCAGTCCCGGGACAGGGCACTATGGCTACACCTTC.

The chain combines TRBV28 with TRBJ1-3; D possibly corresponds to TRBD1 (5 bases). Trimming cost V 4 bases and J 1 base, with 20 bases left between them. Germline V lookup: CDR1 MDHEN, CDR2 SYDVKM. The CDR3 is 18 amino acids. The CDR3 spells CASSSSPFQGLSGNTIYF. CDR3 DNA: TGTGCCAGCAGTTCCTCGCCTTTTCAGGGCTTATCTGGAAACACCATATATTTT.

Only a few counts were recorded for this clonotype. The chain carries TRBV4-3 and TRBJ1-2; 7 bases agree with TRBD1. V lost 3 bases to trimming and J lost 4 bases; unmatched junction nucleotides: 17. The length of the CDR3 is 18 residues. Per germline, CDR1 LGHNA and CDR2 YSLEER. CDR3 residues: CASSHVLGQEEGPYGYTF. CDR3 DNA: TGCGCCAGCAGCCACGTACTAGGACAGGAGGAGGGACCCTATGGCTACACCTTC.

This sequence joins TRBV7-6 and TRBJ2-3; D remains unclear. Germline V gene sequence: CDR1 SGHVS, CDR2 FNYEAQ. Deletions cut 1 base from V and 2 bases from J, with 16 bases between. The CDR3 has 17 residues. The CDR3 loop reads CASSLGPPSTNTDTQYF. CDR3 nucleotides: TGTGCCAGCAGCTTAGGTCCCCCTTCGACAAACACAGATACGCAGTATTTT.

This clonotype was seen at least ten times. The genes are TRBV20-1 and TRBJ1-2; D gene ambiguous. With 4 bases removed from V and 0 bases from J, the gap between germline ends came to 18 bases. The CDR3 loop spans 16 amino acids. From germline, CDR1 is DFQATT and CDR2 SNEGSKA (reference sequence). CDR3 sequence reads: CSAIERTATSNYGYTF. The CDR3 DNA follows: TGCAGTGCTATCGAGCGGACGGCTACTTCTAACTATGGCTACACCTTC.

This clonotype showed up many times. V is TRBV7-9 and J is TRBJ2-7; TRBD2 matches at 7 bases. Germline CDR1 and CDR2: SEHNR and FQNEAQ (reference sequence). With V trimmed by 4 bases and J by 2 bases, 14 bases remained unmatched. This CDR3 is built from 17 residues. CDR3 in amino acids: CASSSKGPQRGTYEQYF. The CDR3 bases are TGTGCCAGCAGCTCCAAAGGCCCACAGCGGGGCACCTACGAGCAGTACTTC.

This clonotype was recorded a few times. The J gene is TRBJ2-1, the V gene TRBV10-3; D is unresolved. The CDR3 has 14 amino acids. Germline assignment: CDR1 ENHRY and CDR2 SYGVKD. The ends were cut back, 0 bases at V and 4 bases at J, with 7 bases in the middle. In nucleotides, the CDR3 is TGTGCCATCAGTGAGTCGGTCGGTTACAATGAGCAGTTCTTC. Its translation: CAISESVGYNEQFF.